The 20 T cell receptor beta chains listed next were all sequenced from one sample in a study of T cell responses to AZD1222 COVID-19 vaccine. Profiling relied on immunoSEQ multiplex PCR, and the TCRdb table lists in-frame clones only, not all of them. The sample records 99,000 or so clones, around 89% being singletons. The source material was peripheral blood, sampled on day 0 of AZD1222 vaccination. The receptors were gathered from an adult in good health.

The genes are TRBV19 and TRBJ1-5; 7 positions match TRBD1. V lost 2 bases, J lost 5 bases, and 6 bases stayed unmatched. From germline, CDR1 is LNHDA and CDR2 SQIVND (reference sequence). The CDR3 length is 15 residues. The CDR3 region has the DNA TGTGCCAGTAGTATAATGGGACAGTATCATCAGCCCCAGCATTTT. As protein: CASSIMGQYHQPQHF. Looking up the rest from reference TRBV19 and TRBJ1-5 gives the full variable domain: DGGITQSPKYLFRKEGQNVTLSCEQNLNHDAMYWYRQDPGQGLRLIYYSQIVNDFQKGDIAEGYSVSREKKESFPLTVTSAQKNPTAFYLCASSIMGQYHQPQHFGDGTRLSIL.

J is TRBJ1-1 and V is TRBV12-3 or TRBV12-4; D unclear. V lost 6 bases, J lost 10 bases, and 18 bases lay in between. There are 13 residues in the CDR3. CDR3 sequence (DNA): TGTGCCAGCAGCCCCGCGGGTCCCAATCCAGCTTTCTTT. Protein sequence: CASSPAGPNPAFF.

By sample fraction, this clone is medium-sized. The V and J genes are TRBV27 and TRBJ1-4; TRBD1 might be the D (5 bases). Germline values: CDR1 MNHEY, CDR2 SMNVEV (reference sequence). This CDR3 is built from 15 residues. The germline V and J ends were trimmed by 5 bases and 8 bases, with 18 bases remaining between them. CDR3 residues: CASSPSGTWGEKLFF. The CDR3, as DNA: TGTGCCAGCAGTCCCAGTGGGACCTGGGGAGAAAAACTGTTTTTT.

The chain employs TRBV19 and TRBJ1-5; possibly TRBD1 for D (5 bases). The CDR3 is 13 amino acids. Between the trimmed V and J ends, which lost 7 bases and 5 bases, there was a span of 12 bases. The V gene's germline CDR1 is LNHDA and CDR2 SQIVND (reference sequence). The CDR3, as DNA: TGTGCCAGTACCGACGACAGATATCAGCCCCAGCATTTT. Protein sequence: CASTDDRYQPQHF.

The DNA of the CDR3 is TGTGCCAGCAGCCAAGGACGGTTGAACACTGAAGCTTTCTTT. Translated, it gives CASSQGRLNTEAFF. The V gene is TRBV11-2, the J gene TRBJ1-1; D unresolved. CDR3 size: 14 residues. V lost 5 bases, J lost 0 bases, and 10 bases lay in between. Germline V gives CDR1 SGHAT, CDR2 FQNNGV.

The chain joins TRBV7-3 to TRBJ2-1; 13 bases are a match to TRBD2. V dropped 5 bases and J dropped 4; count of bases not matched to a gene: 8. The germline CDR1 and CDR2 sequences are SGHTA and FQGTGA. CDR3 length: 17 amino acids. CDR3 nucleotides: TGTGCCAGCAGCCGGGGGGCGGGACTAGCGGGATACAATGAGCAGTTCTTC. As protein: CASSRGAGLAGYNEQFF.

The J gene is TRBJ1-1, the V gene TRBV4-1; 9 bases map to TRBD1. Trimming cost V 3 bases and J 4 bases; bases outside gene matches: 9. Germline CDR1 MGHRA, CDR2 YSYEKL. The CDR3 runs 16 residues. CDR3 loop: CASSQRGQGTGTEAFF. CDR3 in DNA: TGCGCCAGCAGCCAGAGAGGACAGGGGACGGGCACTGAAGCTTTCTTT.

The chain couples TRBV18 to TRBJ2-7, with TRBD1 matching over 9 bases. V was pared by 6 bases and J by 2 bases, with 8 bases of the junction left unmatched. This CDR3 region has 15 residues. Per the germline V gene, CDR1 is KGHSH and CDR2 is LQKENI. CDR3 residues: CASSLGQGRTYEQYF. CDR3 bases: TGTGCCAGCTCTCTCGGACAGGGGCGGACCTACGAGCAGTACTTC.

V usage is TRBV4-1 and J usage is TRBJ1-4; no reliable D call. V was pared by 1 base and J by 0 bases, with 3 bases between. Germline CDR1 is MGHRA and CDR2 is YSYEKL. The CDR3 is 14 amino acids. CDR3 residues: CASSQGTTNEKLFF. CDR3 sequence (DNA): TGCGCCAGCAGCCAAGGAACAACTAATGAAAAACTGTTTTTT.

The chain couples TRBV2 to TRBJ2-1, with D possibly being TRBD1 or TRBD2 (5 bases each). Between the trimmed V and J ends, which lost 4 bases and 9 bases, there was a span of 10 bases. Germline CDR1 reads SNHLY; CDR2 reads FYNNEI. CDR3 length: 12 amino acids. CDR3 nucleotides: TGTGCCAGCAGTGGGGGGACGGTTGAGCAGTTCTTC. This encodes CASSGGTVEQFF.

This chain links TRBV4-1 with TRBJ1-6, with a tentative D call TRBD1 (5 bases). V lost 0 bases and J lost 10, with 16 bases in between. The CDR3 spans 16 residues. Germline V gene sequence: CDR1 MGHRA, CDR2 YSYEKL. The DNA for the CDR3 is TGCGCCAGCAGCCAAGATCTTGAGACAGTCAAATCACCCCTCCACTTT. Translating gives CASSQDLETVKSPLHF.

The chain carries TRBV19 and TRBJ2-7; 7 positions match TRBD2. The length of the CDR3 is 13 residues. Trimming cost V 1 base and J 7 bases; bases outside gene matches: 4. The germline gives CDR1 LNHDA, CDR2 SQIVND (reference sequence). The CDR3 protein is CASSIGKAGEQYF. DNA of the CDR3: TGTGCCAGTAGTATAGGAAAAGCGGGAGAGCAGTACTTC.

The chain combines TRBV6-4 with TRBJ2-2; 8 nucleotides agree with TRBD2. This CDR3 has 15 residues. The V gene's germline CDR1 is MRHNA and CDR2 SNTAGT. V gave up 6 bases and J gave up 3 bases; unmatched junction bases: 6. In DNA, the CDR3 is TGTGCCAGCAGGCACACGGGACTAGACACCGGGGAGCTGTTTTTT. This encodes CASRHTGLDTGELFF.

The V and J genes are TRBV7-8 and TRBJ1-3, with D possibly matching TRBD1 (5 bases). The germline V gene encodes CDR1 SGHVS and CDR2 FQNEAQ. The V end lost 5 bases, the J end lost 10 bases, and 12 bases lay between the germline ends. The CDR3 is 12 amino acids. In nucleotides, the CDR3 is TGTGCCAGCAGCCAACTGGAGGGGACCATATATTTT. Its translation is CASSQLEGTIYF.

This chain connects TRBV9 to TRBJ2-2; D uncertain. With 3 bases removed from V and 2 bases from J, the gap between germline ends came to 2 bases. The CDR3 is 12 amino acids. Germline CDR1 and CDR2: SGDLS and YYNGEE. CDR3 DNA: TGTGCCAGCAGCGGAAACACCGGGGAGCTGTTTTTT. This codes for CASSGNTGELFF.

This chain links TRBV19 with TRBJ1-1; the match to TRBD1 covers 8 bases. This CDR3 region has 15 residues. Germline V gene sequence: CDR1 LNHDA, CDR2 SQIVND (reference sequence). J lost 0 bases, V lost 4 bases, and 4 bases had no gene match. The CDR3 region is CASSTGQAMNTEAFF. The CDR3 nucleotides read TGTGCCAGTAGTACGGGACAGGCGATGAACACTGAAGCTTTCTTT.

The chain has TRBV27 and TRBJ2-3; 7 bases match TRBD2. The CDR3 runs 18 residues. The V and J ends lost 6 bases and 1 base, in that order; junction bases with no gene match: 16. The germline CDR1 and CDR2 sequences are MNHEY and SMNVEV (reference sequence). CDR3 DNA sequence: TGTGCCAGCAGCAGGGAGGGCGAGCGGGGAGGGGGCACAGATACGCAGTATTTT. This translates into CASSREGERGGGTDTQYF.

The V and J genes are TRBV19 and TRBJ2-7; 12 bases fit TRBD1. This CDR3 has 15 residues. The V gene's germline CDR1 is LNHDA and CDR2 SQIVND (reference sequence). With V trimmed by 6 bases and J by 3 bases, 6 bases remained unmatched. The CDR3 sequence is CASRLGTGGFYEQYF. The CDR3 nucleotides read TGTGCCAGTAGACTGGGGACAGGGGGCTTCTACGAGCAGTACTTC.

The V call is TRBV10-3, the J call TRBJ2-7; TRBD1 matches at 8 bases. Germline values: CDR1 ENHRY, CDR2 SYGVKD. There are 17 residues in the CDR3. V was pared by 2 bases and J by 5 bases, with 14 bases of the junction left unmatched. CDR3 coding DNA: TGTGCCATCAGTGAGGGGACAGGCCGGCAGGGAGTCAACGAGCAGTACTTC. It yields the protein CAISEGTGRQGVNEQYF.

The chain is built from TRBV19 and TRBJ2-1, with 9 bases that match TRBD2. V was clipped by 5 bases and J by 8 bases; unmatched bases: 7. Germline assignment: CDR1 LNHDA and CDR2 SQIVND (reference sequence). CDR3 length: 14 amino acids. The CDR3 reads CASSSAGGYYEQFF. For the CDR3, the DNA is TGTGCCAGTAGTTCGGCGGGGGGGTACTATGAGCAGTTCTTC.